This TCR beta chain was recorded in a study of human thymus T cells. The source of the thymus tissue was resections taken during corrective heart surgery. Only in-frame clones appear in the TCRdb table, and some are missing; sequencing was by immunoSEQ multiplex PCR. The sample lists fewer than 85,000 clones; about 95% were seen once. Germline assignment: CDR1 SNHLY and CDR2 FYNNEI. The CDR3 has 12 amino acids. V lost 11 bases and J 8 bases, leaving 18 bases between the germline ends. This receptor was taken from a girl under three years old with a congenital heart defect but otherwise immunologically healthy. The specimen sequenced was thymus tissue. V and J are TRBV2 and TRBJ1-2, with a possible D match to TRBD1 (6 bases). CDR3 in amino acids: CAAAQGTWGYTF. The CDR3 DNA follows: TGTGCCGCAGCCCAGGGGACCTGGGGCTACACCTTC.